Listed below are T cell receptor beta chains from one sample, sequenced in a study of PD-1 blockade in classical Hodgkin lymphoma. Repertoires were generated with immunoSEQ multiplex PCR, while TCRdb's copy carries only in-frame clones and drops some. Of almost 100,000 clones in the sample, roughly 90% were seen once. Sample: peripheral blood mononuclear cells (PBMCs), taken at baseline. These receptors were taken from a human donor with classical Hodgkin lymphoma. CDR3s leave out the opening cysteine and the closing phenylalanine or tryptophan. The listing skips clone size in some rows; elsewhere it reads once, few, many or a size class.

TRBV27,NA,ASMGRNYGYT
TRBV5-4,NA,ASSLDVAYEQY
TRBV19,NA,ASSIQSSSLSYEQY
TRBV6-5,NA,ASSYSFVQPEAF
TRBV25-1,NA,ASSVRTSWDTEAF
TRBV12-5,NA,ASGLEASGRGELF
TRBV6-1,NA,ASSEEDRSSYEQY
TRBV7-7,NA,ASSLGGSGTDTQY
TRBV27,NA,ASSLSSQGRYAYEQY
TRBV6-1,NA,ASSEIRSDEKLF
TRBV29-1,few,SVLRGSGQGSDTQY
TRBV9,once,ASSKSSGRSKNIQY
TRBV6-1,NA,ASSELGAPATQY
TRBV27,NA,ASSLNPVGREWGSLHNEQF
TRBV10-1,NA,ASSDYFTGELF
TRBV7-6,NA,ASSWKEGYEQY
TRBV27,NA,ASSFLAGGPVPKY